This T cell receptor beta chain is drawn from a study of T cells in Graves' hyperthyroidism and ophthalmopathy. This clonotype turned up a few times. Its antigen remains unidentified. Amplified regions were TCR beta CDR3 sequences from RNA transcripts. The study used the HTBI primer set for a first-round RT-PCR of the TCR CDR3. From the multiplex PCR reads, TCRdb called clonotypes with MiXCR, one entry per CDR3 protein. The data hold about 770,000 distinct CDR3 sequences, with approximately 19% observed a single time. This CDR3 spans 14 amino acids. Trimming cost V 7 bases and J 2 bases, with 14 bases left between them. Exclusions: uncontrolled infection, other autoimmune disease, pregnancy, lactation. Fresh peripheral blood, around 9.3 ml, was the source of the PBMCs. General study findings and limits: The model identified upcoming ophthalmopathy a median about 7.1 months ahead of onset. A model of 13 V-J pairs discriminated ophthalmopathy from stable hyperthyroidism.

Sequenced: blood. This sequence originates from a woman aged 50 to 60 with Graves' hyperthyroidism that later progressed to Graves' ophthalmopathy. J is TRBJ1-2 and V is TRBV12-3 or TRBV12-4; D is ambiguous. The CDR3 region is CASTSPEGNYGYTF. The DNA of the CDR3 is TGTGCCAGCACCTCCCCAGAGGGAAACTATGGCTACACCTTC.